This record concerns one T cell receptor beta chain sequence. These data are taken from a study of blood T cell repertoires in COVID-19. Turning to the study itself: COVID-19 samples, acute and convalescent, were from the United States, Italy and Spain.

This CDR3 is built from 18 residues. V was clipped by 10 bases and J by 0 bases; unmatched bases: 20. The V gene's germline CDR1 is MNHEY and CDR2 SMNVEV (reference sequence). Authors' processing steps: By means of reference gene primer amplification, nucleated cell counts were estimated. The repertoire was sequenced with immunoSEQ multiplex PCR; TCRdb's copy has only in-frame clones and lacks some. V and J calls and clone size come straight from that table; D and trimming were deduced from the DNA. The sample records about 70,000 clones, more than 75% being singletons. This receptor was obtained from an older woman with acute or convalescent COVID-19. What was sequenced was peripheral blood. The chain joins TRBV27 to TRBJ2-7; TRBD1 matches at 8 bases. DNA for the CDR3: TGTGCCACCAGCCCATTTTCCACAGGGGGGCGTAGCTCCTACGAGCAGTACTTC. It codes for CATSPFSTGGRSSYEQYF.